Listed here are 27 T cell receptor beta chains from one sample, sequenced in a study of T-cell reconstitution after alpha-beta-depleted transplantation in children. During its preparation, the TCRbeta library received unique molecular identifiers. TCRdb used MiXCR to reprocess the PCR reads, holding one entry per CDR3 protein. Of about 500,000 distinct CDR3 sequences in the sample, around a third were seen once. The sequencing here drew on PBMCs from the stem cell graft donor, taken from the stem cell graft. The receptors were gathered from a human donor who donated a stem cell graft to a child with aplastic anemia.

The V and J genes are TRBV12-3 or TRBV12-4 and TRBJ1-2, with D perhaps matching TRBD1 (6 bases). This CDR3 region has 13 residues. V was trimmed by 2 bases and J by 4 bases, leaving 8 bases between them. CDR3 DNA: TGTGCCAGCAGTTTAACAGGGAGCTATGGCTACACCTTC. This gives the protein CASSLTGSYGYTF.

This chain joins TRBV9 and TRBJ2-1; 8 nucleotides agree with TRBD2. Trimming at V came to 3 bases and at J to 1 base, leaving 9 bases not matched to a gene. This CDR3 spans 17 amino acids. Germline loops: CDR1 SGDLS, CDR2 YYNGEE. The CDR3 protein is CASSGISAGGSYNEQFF. The CDR3 DNA reads TGTGCCAGCAGCGGCATCAGTGCGGGAGGTTCCTACAATGAGCAGTTCTTC.

DNA for the CDR3: TGCAGCGTTGTTCCTAGCGGAGATTACAATGAGCAGTTCTTC. It specifies CSVVPSGDYNEQFF. This chain links TRBV29-1 with TRBJ2-1, with TRBD2 identical over 7 bases. Germline assignment: CDR1 SQVTM and CDR2 ANQGSEA. This CDR3 comprises 14 residues. V lost 4 bases to trimming and J lost 4 bases; unmatched junction nucleotides: 7.

This clonotype was picked up one time. An end of the junction differs from the germline gene, which may be a read error. This rearrangement joins TRBV29-1 to TRBJ1-2; D gene uncertain. The CDR3 sequence is 13 residues long. Germline V gene data show CDR1 as SQVTM and CDR2 as ANQGSEA. This chain's CDR3 is CSVGRRSNYGDTF. CDR3 nucleotides: TGCAGCGTTGGCAGGAGGAGTAACTATGGCGACACCTTC.

The chain links TRBV30 to TRBJ2-1, with D unclear. V gave up 1 base and J gave up 0 bases, with 4 bases separating them. This CDR3 spans 13 amino acids. Germline V gene data show CDR1 as GTSNPN and CDR2 as SVGIG (reference sequence). This CDR3 reads CAWSDFSYNEQFF. The CDR3 nucleotides are TGTGCCTGGAGTGATTTCTCCTACAATGAGCAGTTCTTC.

CDR3 sequence (DNA): TGCGCCAGCAGCCAAGATTGGGGAGGGGCTGATCCTTTTAGCACAGATACGCAGTATTTT. It codes for CASSQDWGGADPFSTDTQYF. This rearrangement joins TRBV4-3 to TRBJ2-3; 7 bases agree with TRBD2. The CDR3 loop spans 20 amino acids. Germline trimming cut 0 bases from V and 0 bases from J; bases unmatched to any gene: 15. The germline V gene has CDR1 LGHNA and CDR2 YSLEER.

This clonotype was detected a few times. The rearrangement joins TRBV9 to TRBJ1-2; possibly TRBD1 for D (5 bases). The CDR3 runs 14 residues. V lost 5 bases and J lost 6, with 17 bases in between. The germline gives CDR1 SGDLS, CDR2 YYNGEE. CDR3 protein: CASRAVGGFHGYTF. CDR3 sequence (DNA): TGTGCCAGCAGAGCTGTTGGGGGGTTCCATGGCTACACCTTC.

In DNA form, the CDR3 reads TGTGCCAGCAGTGACAGGGCGATGAGCTCCTACAATGAGCAGTTCTTC. Translation: CASSDRAMSSYNEQFF. The rearrangement uses TRBV6-2 or TRBV6-3 and TRBJ2-1, with TRBD1 identical over 7 bases. J was trimmed by 0 bases and V by 5 bases; bases with no gene match: 7. Germline V gene data show CDR1 as MNHEY and CDR2 as SVGEGT. This CDR3 has 16 residues.

This chain joins TRBV6-2 or TRBV6-3 and TRBJ2-1; D unclear. The CDR3 extends over 13 amino acids. The V end was cut by 6 bases, the J end by 4 bases, with 10 bases between. Germline loops: CDR1 MNHEY, CDR2 SVGEGT. CDR3 nucleotides: TGTGCCAGCAGACTCGACGGGTACAATGAGCAGTTCTTC. As protein: CASRLDGYNEQFF.

This clonotype was counted between two and nine times. This chain joins TRBV12-3 or TRBV12-4 and TRBJ2-1; TRBD1 or TRBD2 may be the D gene (5 bases each). This CDR3 has 15 residues. Deletions cut 4 bases from V and 6 bases from J, with 16 bases between. The CDR3: CASSSSGTDINEQFF. The CDR3 region has the DNA TGTGCCAGCAGTTCGTCCGGGACGGACATCAATGAGCAGTTCTTC.

The chain joins TRBV9 to TRBJ2-3; no definite D call. The CDR3 runs 15 residues. Germline V gene lookup returns CDR1 SGDLS and CDR2 YYNGEE. Trimming stripped 0 bases from V and 0 bases from J, with 8 bases between. This CDR3 is CASSVVAASTDTQYF. For the CDR3, the DNA is TGTGCCAGCAGCGTAGTGGCGGCTAGCACAGATACGCAGTATTTT.

V and J are TRBV9 and TRBJ2-1; D is uncertain. Germline CDR1 is SGDLS and CDR2 is YYNGEE. The CDR3 sequence is 15 residues long. V gave up 0 bases and J gave up 0 bases, with 7 bases separating them. The CDR3 spells CASSVEAFSYNEQFF. The CDR3 DNA is TGTGCCAGCAGCGTAGAGGCCTTCTCCTACAATGAGCAGTTCTTC.

A few counts support this clonotype. The V gene is TRBV7-2, the J gene TRBJ1-2, with D possibly TRBD1 on 5 matching bases. The germline V gene has CDR1 SGHTA and CDR2 FQGNSA. Trimming removed 3 bases from V and 4 bases from J, with 9 bases in between. The CDR3 is 13 residues long. The CDR3 loop is CASSFRAAYGYTF. CDR3 nucleotide sequence: TGTGCCAGCAGCTTCAGGGCGGCCTATGGCTACACCTTC. Drawing the rest from reference TRBV7-2 and TRBJ1-2, the complete variable domain is GAGVSQSPSNKVTEKGKDVELRCDPISGHTALYWYRQSLGQGLEFLIYFQGNSAPDKSGLPSDRFSAERTGGSVSTLTIQRTQQEDSAVYLCASSFRAAYGYTFGSGTRLTVV.

This clonotype has a handful of counts. The chain uses TRBV9 and TRBJ1-2; 11 nucleotides align to TRBD1. The CDR3 has 14 amino acids. Germline V gene data show CDR1 as SGDLS and CDR2 as YYNGEE. V lost 3 bases to trimming and J lost 6 bases; unmatched junction nucleotides: 4. CDR3 in DNA: TGTGCCAGCAGCGCGCGGGACAGGGGGGATGGCTACACCTTC. Translated, it gives CASSARDRGDGYTF.

V usage is TRBV6-2 or TRBV6-3 and J usage is TRBJ1-1, with D unclear. V dropped 6 bases and J dropped 6 bases, with 5 bases sitting between them. The CDR3 runs to 10 residues. Germline loops: CDR1 MNHEY, CDR2 SVGEGT. The CDR3 loop is CASRPAEAFF. In DNA, the CDR3 is TGTGCCAGCAGGCCAGCTGAAGCTTTCTTT.

This chain connects TRBV29-1 to TRBJ2-1; no firm D call. Trimming stripped 8 bases from V and 0 bases from J, with 11 bases between. The germline V gene has CDR1 SQVTM and CDR2 ANQGSEA. There are 13 residues in the CDR3. CDR3 sequence: CSTETSSYNEQFF. Here the CDR3 DNA reads TGCAGCACGGAGACAAGCTCCTACAATGAGCAGTTCTTC.

The rearrangement links TRBV5-1 to TRBJ2-3; the D is unclear. The germline V and J ends were trimmed by 0 bases and 5 bases, with 16 bases remaining between them. Germline CDR1 and CDR2: SGHRS and YFSETQ. The CDR3 runs 16 residues. CDR3 DNA: TGCGCCAGCAGCTTGGGGGCGCAAACCTCCGGAGATACGCAGTATTTT. Its translation is CASSLGAQTSGDTQYF. The whole variable domain, filled in from reference TRBV5-1 and TRBJ2-3, reads KAGVTQTPRYLIKTRGQQVTLSCSPISGHRSVSWYQQTPGQGLQFLFEYFSETQRNKGNFPGRFSGRQFSNSRSEMNVSTLELGDSALYLCASSLGAQTSGDTQYFGPGTRLTVL.

The CDR3 DNA reads TGCGCCAGCAGCCCCGAGGGGGGAAACACCATATATTTT. It is translated as CASSPEGGNTIYF. The chain recombines TRBV5-1 with TRBJ1-3; D is perhaps TRBD1 (5 bases). Germline values: CDR1 SGHRS, CDR2 YFSETQ. The V end was cut by 4 bases, the J end by 4 bases, with 9 bases between. The CDR3 has 13 amino acids.

This chain connects TRBV6-1 to TRBJ2-2; D tentatively fits TRBD1 or TRBD2 (5 bases each). The ends were cut back, 8 bases at V and 0 bases at J, with 7 bases in the middle. Germline assignment: CDR1 MNHNS and CDR2 SASEGT. There are 13 residues in the CDR3. The CDR3 DNA is TGTGCCAGCCGGGACCCGAACACCGGGGAGCTGTTTTTT. Translated: CASRDPNTGELFF.

This clonotype has a handful of counts. The chain recombines TRBV19 with TRBJ1-1; D unresolved. This CDR3 spans 11 amino acids. In germline, CDR1 is LNHDA, CDR2 SQIVND (reference sequence). V lost 10 bases to trimming and J lost 6 bases, with 12 bases between them. CDR3 nucleotides: TGTGCCACCCTCGATCGGGCTGAAGCTTTCTTT. It encodes CATLDRAEAFF.

This clonotype appeared a few times. This sequence joins TRBV6-5 and TRBJ2-7; D is ambiguous. Trimming shortened V by 4 bases and J by 7 bases, and 11 bases separated the two germline ends. CDR3 size: 12 residues. CDR1 and CDR2 from the germline V gene are MNHEY and SVGAGI. CDR3 sequence reads: CASSSSRREQYF. The CDR3 DNA reads as TGTGCCAGCAGTTCCTCACGGCGGGAGCAGTACTTC.

This chain links TRBV5-1 with TRBJ1-1; no reliable D call. The germline CDR1 and CDR2 sequences are SGHRS and YFSETQ. V lost 6 bases, J lost 1 base, and 7 bases lay in between. The CDR3 runs to 12 residues. For the CDR3, the DNA is TGCGCCAGCACCAAGGGGAACACTGAAGCTTTCTTT. Translating gives CASTKGNTEAFF.

In this sample, this clonotype turned up many times. The gene calls are TRBV6-1 and TRBJ1-1, with 7 bases that match TRBD1. With 6 bases clipped from V and 1 base from J, the junction kept 5 bases outside the gene matches. This CDR3 region has 14 residues. Germline V CDR1 and CDR2: MNHNS, SASEGT. DNA of the CDR3: TGTGCCAGCAGGACCGGGACAGCGAACACTGAAGCTTTCTTT. It specifies CASRTGTANTEAFF.

This clonotype came up a few times. V gene TRBV29-1 combines with J gene TRBJ1-5, with 7 nucleotides matching TRBD1. The J segment lost 8 bases and the V segment lost 7 bases, leaving 8 bases of the junction unmatched. The CDR3 runs 12 residues. CDR1 is SQVTM, CDR2 ANQGSEA, per germline. Here the CDR3 DNA reads TGCAGCGCTCGACAGGGTACGGAGCCCCAGCATTTT. Amino acid sequence: CSARQGTEPQHF.

The chain uses TRBV11-2 and TRBJ2-7; 10 nucleotides line up with TRBD2. The CDR3 has 13 residues. V dropped 1 base and J dropped 12; count of bases not matched to a gene: 6. The germline V gene encodes CDR1 SGHAT and CDR2 FQNNGV. CDR3 region: CASSLGLAGVPYV. CDR3 DNA sequence: TGTGCCAGCAGCTTAGGGCTAGCGGGAGTCCCGTACGTC.

V is TRBV7-6 and J is TRBJ2-1, with 11 bases that match TRBD1. The CDR3 is 17 residues long. Unmatched junction bases numbered 6, after V lost 5 bases and J lost 0 bases. From germline, CDR1 is SGHVS and CDR2 FNYEAQ. The CDR3 sequence is CASSPRTGGNSYNEQFF. As DNA, the CDR3 is TGTGCCAGCAGCCCACGGACAGGGGGCAACTCCTACAATGAGCAGTTCTTC.

The chain joins TRBV5-1 to TRBJ1-5; maybe TRBD1 (5 bases). Trimming pared 0 bases from V and 10 bases from J, leaving 20 bases between. Looked up from germline, CDR1 is SGHRS and CDR2 is YFSETQ. This CDR3 contains 16 residues. CDR3 bases: TGCGCCAGCAGCTTGGCCTTTCCTGGGGGTATTTACCCCCAGCATTTT. Translated: CASSLAFPGGIYPQHF.